This TCR beta chain originates from a study of T cell responses to AZD1222 COVID-19 vaccine. Study details: Pooled together were second doses at about 4 or about 12 weeks.

Deletions cut 0 bases from V and 4 bases from J, with 12 bases between. This CDR3 region has 15 residues. Germline lookup yields CDR1 MNHNS and CDR2 SASEGT. Measured with immunoSEQ multiplex PCR; TCRdb has only the in-frame clones, and not every one. The table includes about 140,000 clones, 75% to 90% detected once. Whole-study findings and limits: No day 14 peak samples; only post-peak repertoires were characterized. Donors were largely white British and mainly female; clonal diversity was possibly underestimated. Spike-specific TCRs gained breadth and depth after people received two AZD1222 doses.

For this clone: Its antigen remains unknown.

The receptor was derived from an adult in good health. The chain combines TRBV6-1 with TRBJ1-2; no reliable D call. Specimen: peripheral blood, collected on day 0 of AZD1222 vaccination. CDR3 DNA: TGTGCCAGCAGTGAAGCTTGGGTGACATCCTATGGCTACACCTTC. Protein sequence: CASSEAWVTSYGYTF.